This T cell receptor beta chain was identified in a study of T cell responses to AZD1222 COVID-19 vaccine. The CDR3 runs 15 residues. With 5 bases removed from V and 4 bases from J, the gap between germline ends came to 18 bases. Germline CDR1 SGHRS, CDR2 YFSETQ. Data came from immunoSEQ multiplex PCR; TCRdb stores just in-frame clones and leaves some out. The sample carries 99,000 or so clones, 82% recorded once. The chain combines TRBV5-1 with TRBJ1-2; D is unresolved. The sequences come from peripheral blood, collected on day 0 of AZD1222 vaccination. The source is an adult in good health. The CDR3 reads CASRNSPESSYGYTF. The CDR3 nucleotides read TGCGCCAGCAGAAACAGCCCGGAATCTTCCTATGGCTACACCTTC. Full variable domain (remainder filled in from reference TRBV5-1 and TRBJ1-2): KAGVTQTPRYLIKTRGQQVTLSCSPISGHRSVSWYQQTPGQGLQFLFEYFSETQRNKGNFPGRFSGRQFSNSRSEMNVSTLELGDSALYLCASRNSPESSYGYTFGSGTRLTVV.